This entry concerns a single T cell receptor beta chain. This clone was observed many times. Its antigen specificity is not known. Base quality data are lacking; no much larger clone is found one base away. This record belongs to a study of metastatic and nonmetastatic thyroid tumors (dated by TCRdb to about 2020). About the full investigation: Repertoires were compared across peripheral blood and tumor or nodule tissue samples from malignant and benign thyroid patients. General study outcomes and caveats: TCR beta diversity was reported as significantly higher in malignant tumors than in benign nodules, in both blood and tumor samples.

Libraries were constructed by PCR. The sequencer listed for this sample is Illumina HiSeq 4000. High-throughput sequencing was used to profile the TCR beta-chain CDR3 region of each patient. The source study handled its data this way. A classifier to discriminate distant-metastatic papillary thyroid cancer patients was built from CDR3 differences across clinicopathological groups. Repertoire diversity was assessed with the Shannon index, and tumor-blood repertoire similarity with the Morisita-Horn index. The public reads were reprocessed in TCRdb via fastp at Q25 and MiXCR, keeping in-frame beta chains. TCRdb's processing, not the authors' own work, is the source of the V and J calls. Here the sample has under 50,000 clones; approximately 20% occur a single time. The ten largest make up roughly 13% of the sample. None of the patients had been given any treatment before thyroid surgery. Using T-cell receptor beta sequencing, the researchers looked back retrospectively at clinical samples from patients, gathered between about 2012 and 2018.

Including cysteine and phenylalanine, the CDR3 has 15 amino acids. The entry retains the CDR3 DNA only, 45 bases that are in frame from base 1. The germline V gene specifies KGHDR as CDR1 and SFDVKD as CDR2. V and J are truncated by 1 base and 5 bases respectively, leaving an intervening sequence of 11 bases. The sequence was collected from a female donor with papillary thyroid cancer or a benign thyroid nodule (not recorded which). Some clones in this sample may be carry-over from other donors' samples. The V and J genes are TRBV24-1 and TRBJ2-1, with the D gene call left open. Sequencing was done on a sample of tumor tissue. The base sequence is TGTGCCACCAGTGATTTCGGGTACGGCGACAATGAGCAGTTCTTC. It translates to CATSDFGYGDNEQFF.